The 25 T cell receptor beta chains below all came from one sample that was sequenced in a study of metastatic and nonmetastatic thyroid tumors (dated by TCRdb to 2020 to 2022). The library was made by PCR. Sequencing was performed on an Illumina HiSeq 4000. TCRdb's own reprocessing of the public reads used fastp at Q25 and MiXCR and kept productive beta chains. Here the sample has approximately 13,000 clones; about 33% occur a single time. Together, the top ten hold over 10% of the sample. Before undergoing thyroid surgery, none of the patients had been given any kind of treatment. Material for sequencing was tumor tissue. The receptors were sampled from a male donor with papillary thyroid cancer or a benign thyroid nodule (not recorded which). Some clones in this sample may be carry-over from other donors' samples.

DNA of the CDR3: TGTGCCAGCAGTTTGCAGGACACCGGGGAGCTGTTTTTT. This sequence encodes CASSLQDTGELFF. The rearrangement joins TRBV11-1 to TRBJ2-2, with D unclear. The germline CDR1 and CDR2 sequences are SGHAT and FQDESV (reference sequence). V dropped 6 bases and J dropped 3 bases, with 8 bases sitting between them. The CDR3 spans 13 residues.

This clone was picked up a small number of times. This chain links TRBV14 with TRBJ2-7; D is uncertain. Germline V gives CDR1 SGHDN, CDR2 FVKESK. The CDR3 spans 12 residues. V dropped 2 bases and J dropped 2 bases, with 4 bases sitting between them. The CDR3 DNA reads TGTGCCAGCAGCCAACACACCTACGAGCAGTACTTC. This codes for CASSQHTYEQYF.

In its sample, this clone is medium-sized. This chain joins TRBV19 and TRBJ1-1, with D possibly being TRBD1 (5 bases). There are 15 residues in the CDR3. Germline values: CDR1 LNHDA, CDR2 SQIVND (reference sequence). Deletions cut 3 bases from V and 0 bases from J, with 11 bases between. CDR3 coding DNA: TGTGCCAGTAGTATCACCCCGGGGCTGAACACTGAAGCTTTCTTT. Amino acids: CASSITPGLNTEAFF.

The chain combines TRBV28 with TRBJ2-7; TRBD1 matches 7 bases. Germline-derived CDR1 and CDR2 are MDHEN and SYDVKM. J was trimmed by 4 bases and V by 6 bases; bases with no gene match: 6. The CDR3 consists of 13 residues. The CDR3 nucleotides are TGTGCCAGCAGACCGGGACAGAGTTACGAGCAGTACTTC. This codes for CASRPGQSYEQYF.

This clone came up a few times. The chain couples TRBV20-1 to TRBJ1-2; tentative D call: TRBD1 (6 bases). V lost 2 bases, J lost 6 bases, and 13 bases lay in between. The CDR3 is 13 amino acids. The germline V gene has CDR1 DFQATT and CDR2 SNEGSKA (reference sequence). The chain's CDR3 is CSARRPRGDGYTF. The CDR3 DNA reads as TGCAGTGCTAGAAGACCAAGGGGGGATGGCTACACCTTC.

V and J are TRBV20-1 and TRBJ2-1, with 11 bases aligning to TRBD2. Germline assignment: CDR1 DFQATT and CDR2 SNEGSKA (reference sequence). The CDR3 loop spans 14 amino acids. V gave up 3 bases and J gave up 10 bases; unmatched junction bases: 8. CDR3 coding DNA: TGCAGTGCTAGGGTAGCGGGGGGGCCGTGGGAGCAGTTCTTC. Amino acids: CSARVAGGPWEQFF.

This chain uses TRBV6-6 with TRBJ1-1; 7 nucleotides line up with TRBD1. Germline values: CDR1 MNHNY, CDR2 SVGAGI (reference sequence). The CDR3 is made up of 18 amino acids. Unmatched junction bases numbered 14, after V lost 0 bases and J lost 4 bases. The CDR3, as DNA: TGTGCCAGCAGTTACTCTTCGGCGGAGGGGGCGCCGGGCACTGAAGCTTTCTTT. Protein product: CASSYSSAEGAPGTEAFF.

This clone qualifies as medium-sized. The chain carries TRBV30 and TRBJ1-5; unclear D gene. Germline assignment: CDR1 GTSNPN and CDR2 SVGIG (reference sequence). This CDR3 has 13 residues. Between the trimmed V and J ends, which lost 0 bases and 3 bases, there was a span of 6 bases. CDR3 DNA: TGTGCCTGGAGTGTACAGACCAATCAGCCCCAGCATTTT. Translated, it gives CAWSVQTNQPQHF.

This clone appeared many times. The chain employs TRBV9 and TRBJ2-5; D might be TRBD2 (6 bases). This CDR3 contains 13 residues. The V end lost 4 bases, the J end lost 5 bases, and 12 bases lay between the germline ends. The germline V gene has CDR1 SGDLS and CDR2 YYNGEE. CDR3 sequence (DNA): TGTGCCAGCAGCACACCGGGGGACGAGACCCAGTACTTC. As protein: CASSTPGDETQYF.

The chain joins TRBV27 to TRBJ2-7; D ambiguous. The CDR3 runs to 14 residues. V lost 4 bases, J lost 4 bases, and 14 bases lay in between. CDR1 and CDR2 (germline): MNHEY, SMNVEV (reference sequence). The CDR3: CASSSGPVLYEQYF. CDR3 DNA: TGTGCCAGCAGTTCTGGGCCGGTCTTGTACGAGCAGTACTTC.

The chain joins TRBV30 to TRBJ1-6; D call uncertain. The CDR3 sequence is 12 residues long. Germline V gene data show CDR1 as GTSNPN and CDR2 as SVGIG (reference sequence). V lost 3 bases, J lost 9 bases, and 9 bases lay in between. The CDR3 DNA reads as TGTGCCTGGAGGGTTAGTGGTTCACCCCTCCACTTT. It encodes CAWRVSGSPLHF. Full variable domain (remainder filled in from reference TRBV30 and TRBJ1-6): SQTIHQWPATLVQPVGSPLSLECTVEGTSNPNLYWYRQAAGRGLQLLFYSVGIGQISSEVPQNLSASRPQDRQFILSSKKLLLSDSGFYLCAWRVSGSPLHFGNGTRLTVT.

In this sample, this clone turned up a few times. The rearrangement uses TRBV12-3 or TRBV12-4 and TRBJ2-1; D remains unclear. The CDR3 consists of 12 residues. V was trimmed by 6 bases and J by 6 bases, leaving 9 bases between them. This CDR3 is CASRLSCNEQFF. CDR3 DNA: TGTGCCAGCAGGCTATCGTGCAATGAGCAGTTCTTC.

This clone was seen only a few times. This chain joins TRBV6-1 and TRBJ1-1, with 7 bases that match TRBD1. Per germline, CDR1 MNHNS and CDR2 SASEGT. The J segment lost 1 base and the V segment lost 2 bases, leaving 7 bases of the junction unmatched. The CDR3 has 16 amino acids. Here the CDR3 DNA reads TGTGCCAGCAGTGAACCGGCCCGGACAGGGAACACTGAAGCTTTCTTT. Translation gives CASSEPARTGNTEAFF.

This clone is termed large. The chain joins TRBV20-1 to TRBJ1-6, with 7 bases lining up with TRBD1. CDR3 length: 14 amino acids. Trimming removed 0 bases from V and 7 bases from J; junction bases left unmatched: 3. The germline gives CDR1 DFQATT, CDR2 SNEGSKA (reference sequence). CDR3 coding DNA: TGCAGTGCTAGAGAAAGGACAGGAAATTCACCCCTCCACTTT. Amino acid sequence: CSARERTGNSPLHF.

This clone turned up a few times. The V and J genes are TRBV12-3 or TRBV12-4 and TRBJ2-7, with D perhaps TRBD2 (7 bases). Trimming removed 3 bases at V and 6 bases at J, with 9 bases between. The CDR3 sequence is 12 residues long. CDR3 nucleotides: TGTGCCAGCAGTTTTCGGGGGGCCGAGCAGTACTTC. Protein: CASSFRGAEQYF.

This chain connects TRBV28 to TRBJ2-1, with 9 positions matching TRBD2. The V gene's germline CDR1 is MDHEN and CDR2 SYDVKM. V gave up 6 bases and J gave up 9 bases; unmatched junction bases: 9. This CDR3 has 14 residues. Here the CDR3 DNA reads TGTGCCAGCAGCAAGACTAGCGGTAGTACTGAGCAGTTCTTC. The encoded protein is CASSKTSGSTEQFF. The variable domain in full, completed from reference TRBV28 and TRBJ2-1, reads DVKVTQSSRYLVKRTGEKVFLECVQDMDHENMFWYRQDPGLGLRLIYFSYDVKMKEKGDIPEGYSVSREKKERFSLILESASTNQTSMYLCASSKTSGSTEQFFGPGTRLTVL.

The chain combines TRBV30 with TRBJ1-5; D may be TRBD1 (6 bases). CDR1 and CDR2 (germline): GTSNPN, SVGIG (reference sequence). Trimming stripped 2 bases from V and 6 bases from J, with 20 bases between. The CDR3 consists of 16 residues. CDR3 DNA sequence: TGTGCCTGGAGTACTCCCCAGGGGCTCGCGGGTCAGCCCCAGCATTTT. This translates into CAWSTPQGLAGQPQHF.

The V gene is TRBV27, the J gene TRBJ2-2; D might be TRBD2 (6 bases). Per germline, CDR1 MNHEY and CDR2 SMNVEV (reference sequence). V was clipped by 7 bases and J by 3 bases, with 15 bases between them. The CDR3 sequence is 15 residues long. The CDR3 here is CASTGTGGYTGELFF. The CDR3 nucleotides read TGTGCCAGCACCGGGACTGGGGGGTACACCGGGGAGCTGTTTTTT.

This clone counts as medium-sized. V and J are TRBV10-1 and TRBJ2-5; D is perhaps TRBD2 (6 bases). The CDR3 runs to 16 residues. Germline loops: CDR1 WNHNN, CDR2 SYGVQD (reference sequence). V lost 6 bases, J lost 4 bases, and 21 bases lay in between. The CDR3 is CASRMGRREPSETQYF. The CDR3 DNA reads as TGCGCCAGCAGGATGGGACGGAGGGAGCCTTCAGAGACCCAGTACTTC.

The chain recombines TRBV20-1 with TRBJ2-7; TRBD1 aligns across 9 bases. J gave up 10 bases and V 6 bases, and 22 bases lay outside the gene matches. CDR3 length: 16 residues. Germline-derived CDR1 and CDR2 are DFQATT and SNEGSKA (reference sequence). The CDR3 sequence: CSAIPGGGTGSSEQYF. The CDR3 DNA sequence: TGCAGTGCCATCCCCGGGGGTGGGACAGGGTCATCGGAACAGTACTTC.

The chain employs TRBV11-2 and TRBJ2-2, with 13 bases lining up with TRBD2. Germline-derived CDR1 and CDR2 are SGHAT and FQNNGV. The length of the CDR3 is 17 residues. With 4 bases clipped from V and 5 bases from J, the junction kept 7 bases outside the gene matches. The CDR3 DNA is TGTGCCAGCAGCTCCCGGACTAGCGGGAGAGTAACCGGGGAGCTGTTTTTT. It specifies CASSSRTSGRVTGELFF.

Relative to its sample, this clone is medium-sized. This sequence joins TRBV2 and TRBJ1-1, with 10 bases that match TRBD1. Germline-derived CDR1 and CDR2 are SNHLY and FYNNEI. After removal of 8 bases from V and 10 bases from J, the junction contained 13 bases not matched to a gene. This CDR3 has 14 residues. The CDR3 DNA follows: TGTGCCAGCGAGTCCGAGGGACAGGGGTTTCGAGCTTTCTTT. It yields the protein CASESEGQGFRAFF.

This clone has ten or more counts. J is TRBJ2-4 and V is TRBV7-2; TRBD2 matches at 12 bases. CDR3 length: 18 amino acids. Per the germline V gene, CDR1 is SGHTA and CDR2 is FQGNSA. With V trimmed by 2 bases and J by 5 bases, 10 bases remained unmatched. Here the CDR3 reads CASSLTGSGLAGQNIQYF. CDR3 in DNA: TGTGCCAGCAGCTTAACGGGGTCGGGACTAGCGGGCCAAAACATTCAGTACTTC.

This clone counts as medium-sized (0.01 to 0.1%). The chain recombines TRBV6-1 with TRBJ2-3; tentative D call: TRBD1 (6 bases). V lost 3 bases and J 6 bases, leaving 13 bases between the germline ends. Germline CDR1 and CDR2: MNHNS and SASEGT. CDR3 size: 14 residues. CDR3 nucleotide sequence: TGTGCCAGCAGTGAGACGACAGGCGTGGATACGCAGTATTTT. This sequence encodes CASSETTGVDTQYF.

This clone occurred many times. The V and J genes are TRBV7-9 and TRBJ2-3; TRBD1 matches at 11 bases. CDR3 length: 13 residues. The junction had 5 bases not matched to a gene; V was cut back by 10 bases and J by 5 bases. CDR1 is SEHNR and CDR2 is FQNEAQ in the germline V gene (reference sequence). The CDR3 loop is CATGQGAQDTQYF. For the CDR3, the DNA is TGTGCCACCGGACAGGGGGCCCAAGATACGCAGTATTTT.